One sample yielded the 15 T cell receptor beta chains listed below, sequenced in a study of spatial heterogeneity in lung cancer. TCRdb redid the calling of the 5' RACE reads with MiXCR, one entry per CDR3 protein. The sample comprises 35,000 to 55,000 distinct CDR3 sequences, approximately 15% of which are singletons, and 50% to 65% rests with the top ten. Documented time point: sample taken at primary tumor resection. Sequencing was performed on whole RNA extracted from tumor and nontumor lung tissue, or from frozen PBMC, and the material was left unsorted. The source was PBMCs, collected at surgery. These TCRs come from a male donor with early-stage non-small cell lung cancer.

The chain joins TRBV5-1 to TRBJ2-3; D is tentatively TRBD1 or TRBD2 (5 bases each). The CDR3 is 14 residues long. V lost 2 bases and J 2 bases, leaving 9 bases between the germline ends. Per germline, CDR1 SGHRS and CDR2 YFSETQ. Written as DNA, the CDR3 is TGCGCCAGCAGCTTCGGGGCCCTCACAGATACGCAGTATTTT. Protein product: CASSFGALTDTQYF.

The CDR3 nucleotides are TGCAGTGCTAGAAGGGGGGATCTGCTCTCTGGAAACACCATATATTTT. This gives the protein CSARRGDLLSGNTIYF. V is TRBV20-1 and J is TRBJ1-3, with D possibly TRBD1 on 6 matching bases. Trimming stripped 2 bases from V and 0 bases from J, with 14 bases between. The germline gives CDR1 DFQATT, CDR2 SNEGSKA (reference sequence). This CDR3 has 16 residues.

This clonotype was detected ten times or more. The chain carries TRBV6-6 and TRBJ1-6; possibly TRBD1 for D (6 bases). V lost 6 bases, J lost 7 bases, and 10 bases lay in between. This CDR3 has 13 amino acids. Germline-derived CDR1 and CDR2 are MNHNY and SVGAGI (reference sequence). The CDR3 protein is CASSPTGNSPLHF. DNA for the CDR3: TGTGCCAGCAGCCCTACAGGGAATTCACCCCTCCACTTT.

CDR3 sequence: CASSRRPAYEQYF. The CDR3 DNA is TGTGCCAGCAGCCGTAGACCAGCCTACGAGCAGTACTTC. V usage is TRBV7-2 and J usage is TRBJ2-7; D is uncertain. This CDR3 has 13 amino acids. Trimming pared 5 bases from V and 2 bases from J, leaving 10 bases between. Germline CDR1 reads SGHTA; CDR2 reads FQGNSA.

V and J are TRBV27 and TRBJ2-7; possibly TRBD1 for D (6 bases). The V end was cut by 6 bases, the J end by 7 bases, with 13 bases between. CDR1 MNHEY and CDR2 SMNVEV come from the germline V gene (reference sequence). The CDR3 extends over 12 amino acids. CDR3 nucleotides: TGTGCCAGCAGCCAAACAGGGTGGGAGCAGTACTTC. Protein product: CASSQTGWEQYF.

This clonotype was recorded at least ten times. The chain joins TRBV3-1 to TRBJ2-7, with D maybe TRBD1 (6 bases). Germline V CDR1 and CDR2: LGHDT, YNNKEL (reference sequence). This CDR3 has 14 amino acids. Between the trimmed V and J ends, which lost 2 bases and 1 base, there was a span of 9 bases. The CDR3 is CASSQPQGSYEQYF. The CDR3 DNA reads TGTGCCAGCAGCCAACCACAGGGATCCTACGAGCAGTACTTC.

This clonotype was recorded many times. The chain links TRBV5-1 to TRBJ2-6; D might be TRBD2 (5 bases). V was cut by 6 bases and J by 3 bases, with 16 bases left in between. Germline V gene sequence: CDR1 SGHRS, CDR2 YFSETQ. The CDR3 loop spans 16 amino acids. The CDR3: CASTLQPGGGANVLTF. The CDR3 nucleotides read TGCGCCAGCACTCTACAGCCAGGAGGTGGGGCCAACGTCCTGACTTTC.

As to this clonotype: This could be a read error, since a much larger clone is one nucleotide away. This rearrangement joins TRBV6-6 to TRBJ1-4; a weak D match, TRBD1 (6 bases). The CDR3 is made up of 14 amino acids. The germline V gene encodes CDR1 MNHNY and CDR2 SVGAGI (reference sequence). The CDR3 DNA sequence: TGTGTCAGCAGTGCAGGGGTAACTAATGAAAAACTGTTTTTT. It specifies CVSSAGVTNEKLFF.

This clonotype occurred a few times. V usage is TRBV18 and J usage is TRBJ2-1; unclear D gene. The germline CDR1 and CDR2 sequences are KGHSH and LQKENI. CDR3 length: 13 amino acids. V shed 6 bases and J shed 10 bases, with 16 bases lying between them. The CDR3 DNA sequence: TGTGCCAGCTCTCCCTCTGGTCACGGGGAGCAGTTCTTC. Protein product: CASSPSGHGEQFF.

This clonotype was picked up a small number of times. CDR3: CASSQVKGSLMNTEAFF. The CDR3 DNA is TGTGCCAGCTCACAGGTTAAGGGCAGCCTGATGAACACTGAAGCTTTCTTT. This rearrangement joins TRBV13 to TRBJ1-1; maybe TRBD1 (5 bases). CDR3 size: 17 residues. Trimming took off 8 bases at V and 0 bases at J, with 22 bases between the two ends. CDR1 PRHDT and CDR2 FYEKMQ come from the germline V gene (reference sequence).

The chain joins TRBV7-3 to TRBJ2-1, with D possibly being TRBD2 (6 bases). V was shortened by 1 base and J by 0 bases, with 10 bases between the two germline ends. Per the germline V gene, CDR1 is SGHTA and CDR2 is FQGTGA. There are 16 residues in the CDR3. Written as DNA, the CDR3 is TGTGCCAGCAGCTTAAACCTAGCGTTCTCCTACAATGAGCAGTTCTTC. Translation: CASSLNLAFSYNEQFF.

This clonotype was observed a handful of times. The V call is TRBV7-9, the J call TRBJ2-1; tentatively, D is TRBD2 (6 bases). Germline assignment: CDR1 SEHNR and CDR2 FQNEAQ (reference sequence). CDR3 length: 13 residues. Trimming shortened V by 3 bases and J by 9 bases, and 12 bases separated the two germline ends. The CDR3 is CASSFPASAEQFF. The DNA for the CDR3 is TGTGCCAGCAGCTTCCCAGCTAGCGCTGAGCAGTTCTTC.

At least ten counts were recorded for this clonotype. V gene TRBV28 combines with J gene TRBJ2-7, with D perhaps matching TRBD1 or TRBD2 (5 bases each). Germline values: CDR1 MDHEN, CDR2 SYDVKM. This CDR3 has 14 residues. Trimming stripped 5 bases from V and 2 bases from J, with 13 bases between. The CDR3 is CASSPWGRAYEQYF. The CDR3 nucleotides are TGTGCCAGCAGTCCCTGGGGGAGAGCCTACGAGCAGTACTTC.

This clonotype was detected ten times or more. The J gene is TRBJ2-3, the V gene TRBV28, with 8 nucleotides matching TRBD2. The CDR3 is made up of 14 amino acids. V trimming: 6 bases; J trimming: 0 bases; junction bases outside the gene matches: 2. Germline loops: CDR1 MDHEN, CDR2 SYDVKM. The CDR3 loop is CASRQRGSTDTQYF. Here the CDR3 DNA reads TGTGCCAGCAGACAGCGGGGGAGCACAGATACGCAGTATTTT.

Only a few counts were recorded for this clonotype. The DNA for the CDR3 is TGCGCCAGCAGCTTGGCCACTAATCGGGACAACCAAGAGACCCAGTACTTC. Translated, it gives CASSLATNRDNQETQYF. This sequence joins TRBV5-1 and TRBJ2-5; weak D call: TRBD1 (6 bases). This CDR3 has 17 amino acids. Trimming took off 0 bases at V and 0 bases at J, with 15 bases between the two ends. Germline-derived CDR1 and CDR2 are SGHRS and YFSETQ. Variable domain in full (rest from reference TRBV5-1 and TRBJ2-5): KAGVTQTPRYLIKTRGQQVTLSCSPISGHRSVSWYQQTPGQGLQFLFEYFSETQRNKGNFPGRFSGRQFSNSRSEMNVSTLELGDSALYLCASSLATNRDNQETQYFGPGTRLLVL.